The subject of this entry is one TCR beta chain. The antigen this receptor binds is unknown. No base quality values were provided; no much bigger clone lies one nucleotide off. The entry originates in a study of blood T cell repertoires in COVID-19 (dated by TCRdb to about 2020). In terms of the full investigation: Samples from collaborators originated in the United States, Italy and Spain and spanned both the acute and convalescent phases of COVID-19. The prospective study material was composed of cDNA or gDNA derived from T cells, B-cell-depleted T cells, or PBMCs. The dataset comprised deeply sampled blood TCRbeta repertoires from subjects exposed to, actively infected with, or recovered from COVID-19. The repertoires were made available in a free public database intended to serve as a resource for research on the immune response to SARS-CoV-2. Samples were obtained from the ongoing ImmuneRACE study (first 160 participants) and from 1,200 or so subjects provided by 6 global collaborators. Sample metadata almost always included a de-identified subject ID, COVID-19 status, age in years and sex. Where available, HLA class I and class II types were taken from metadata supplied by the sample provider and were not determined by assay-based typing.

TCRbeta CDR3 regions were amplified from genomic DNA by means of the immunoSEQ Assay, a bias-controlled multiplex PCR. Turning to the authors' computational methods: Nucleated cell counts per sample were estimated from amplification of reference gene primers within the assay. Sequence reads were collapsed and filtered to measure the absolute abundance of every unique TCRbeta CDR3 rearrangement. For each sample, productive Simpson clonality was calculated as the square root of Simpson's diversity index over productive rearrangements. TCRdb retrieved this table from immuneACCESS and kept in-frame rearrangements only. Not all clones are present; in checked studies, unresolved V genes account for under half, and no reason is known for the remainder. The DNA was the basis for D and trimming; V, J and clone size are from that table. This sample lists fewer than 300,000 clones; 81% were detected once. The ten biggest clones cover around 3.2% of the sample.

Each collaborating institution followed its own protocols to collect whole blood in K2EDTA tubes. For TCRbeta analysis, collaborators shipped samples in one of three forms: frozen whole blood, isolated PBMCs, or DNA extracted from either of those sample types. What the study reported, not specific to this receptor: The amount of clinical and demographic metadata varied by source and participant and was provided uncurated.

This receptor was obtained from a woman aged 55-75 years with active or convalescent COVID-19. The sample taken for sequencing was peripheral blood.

The DNA is TGTGCCAGTAGTCCCCCCCGGTGGAGAAGCGACACTGAAGCTTTCTTT. Its translation reads: CASSPPRWRSDTEAFF. The chain uses TRBV19 and TRBJ1-1, with an unclear D gene assignment. Trimming at the junction amounts to 5 bases on V and 3 bases on J, and the germline ends lie 19 bases apart. According to the germline V gene (reference sequence), CDR1 reads LNHDA and CDR2 reads SQIVND. The CDR3, from cysteine to phenylalanine, totals 16 residues. Of the read, only the CDR3 DNA is kept; its 48 bases are in frame from base 1.